Below, 3 T cell receptor beta chains from the same sample are listed, as sequenced in a study of OX40 agonist ivuxolimab in advanced cancers. The repertoire was sequenced with immunoSEQ multiplex PCR; TCRdb's copy has only in-frame clones and lacks some. The sample consists of 40,000 to 50,000 clones, around 90% of them appearing once. The input for sequencing was CD4+ or CD8+ T cells sorted from blood, taken in a trial of the OX40 agonist ivuxolimab. The receptors were sampled from an adult with an advanced solid tumor such as melanoma, head and neck, liver or kidney cancer.

The chain links TRBV4-1 to TRBJ2-7, with 9 bases aligning to TRBD1. Germline loops: CDR1 MGHRA, CDR2 YSYEKL. The CDR3 consists of 16 residues. With V trimmed by 0 bases and J by 0 bases, 3 bases remained unmatched. The CDR3 coding sequence is TGCGCCAGCAGCCAAGACTCGGACAGGGGCTCCTACGAGCAGTACTTC. Protein sequence: CASSQDSDRGSYEQYF.

This clone occurred once. V and J are TRBV4-3 and TRBJ2-1, with 8 bases that match TRBD1. V was clipped by 4 bases and J by 3 bases; unmatched bases: 5. Germline V gene sequence: CDR1 LGHNA, CDR2 YSLEER. The CDR3 sequence is 15 residues long. Written as DNA, the CDR3 is TGCGCCAGCAGCCCTGGACAGGGTGTCTACAATGAGCAGTTCTTC. Amino acid sequence: CASSPGQGVYNEQFF.

This clone was observed once. The chain employs TRBV6-1 and TRBJ1-5; perhaps TRBD1 as D (5 bases). The CDR3 is made up of 16 amino acids. The germline V gene has CDR1 MNHNS and CDR2 SASEGT. V lost 1 base and J 4 bases, leaving 14 bases between the germline ends. CDR3 DNA: TGTGCCAGCAGTGAAGGGGGGATCACGGTTAATCAGCCCCAGCATTTT. As protein: CASSEGGITVNQPQHF.